The clone carrying this T cell receptor (beta chain) was detected only a few times. Its antigen is still unknown. GI sites, liver, skin and spleen were taken after median 9.75 post-mortem hours. There are 17 residues in the CDR3. J was trimmed by 1 base and V by 3 bases; bases with no gene match: 9. Looked up from germline, CDR1 is SGHVS and CDR2 is FNYEAQ. This sample was included in a study of tissue T cells after allogeneic stem cell transplantation. Regarding the study as a whole: Anatomically similar tissues had similar TCR repertoires within each patient. The study did not identify alloreactive or antigen-specific tissue TCRs, and some clones might be persisting host cells.

Sequencing was performed with immunoSEQ multiplex PCR; in TCRdb, only in-frame clones are kept and a portion is missing. This sample has roughly 8,900 clones; roughly two thirds occur once, and the top ten carry roughly a tenth. The specimen comprised tissue from the ileum, sampled at autopsy. The TCR was taken from a woman between 18 and 50 years old with breast cancer. The chain combines TRBV7-6 with TRBJ2-5; 9 bases are a match to TRBD2. The CDR3 bases are TGTGCCAGCAGCTTTTGGGGAGAGCGGGGGGCCCAAGAGACCCAGTACTTC. Translating it yields CASSFWGERGAQETQYF.